This note documents a single T cell receptor beta chain sequence. Germline CDR1 reads LGHNT; CDR2 reads FRNRAP. Losses at the gene ends were 7 bases for V and 6 bases for J; bases not matched to a gene: 7. The CDR3 sequence is 15 residues long. Time point here: persistent/refractory GD, antithyroid drugs over 5 years with positive TRAb. PBMC-extracted RNA yielded the TCR library. The source of the sample is a study of regulatory T cells in long-lasting Graves disease. With iRepertoire HTBI primers and Arm-PCR of CDR3 regions, TCR beta libraries were built. In TCRdb, the multiplex PCR reads were re-called with MiXCR into one record per CDR3 protein. The repertoire holds around 430,000 distinct CDR3 sequences, approximately 23% seen once, with roughly 13% in the top ten.

This clonotype was sampled from a female donor with Graves disease. The sequencing used peripheral blood mononuclear cells (PBMCs), collected when the disease was refractory, from a patient treated with antithyroid drugs. The V gene is TRBV12-5, the J gene TRBJ2-1, with TRBD2 matching over 12 bases. CDR3 DNA: TGTGCTAGTGACCGGCCTAGCGGGAGGGCCAATGAGCAGTTCTTC. Encoded protein: CASDRPSGRANEQFF.